This T cell receptor beta chain stems from a study of T cells in localized non-small cell lung cancer. Method: immunoSEQ multiplex PCR; TCRdb's copy keeps in-frame clones and lacks some. This sample has 52,000 or so clones, with roughly 83% found just once. General observations from the study: Uninvolved adjacent lung showed higher T cell clonality than tumor. Turning up in adjacent lung were a median approximately 58 of the top 100 tumor clones.

This clone was counted once. What it binds is unknown. The length of the CDR3 is 16 residues. The germline CDR1 and CDR2 sequences are LNHDA and SQIVND (reference sequence). J was trimmed by 5 bases and V by 7 bases; bases with no gene match: 14. The chain joins TRBV19 to TRBJ1-2; 9 bases align to TRBD1. Source: peripheral blood mononuclear cells, taken before any cancer treatment. The TCR comes from a man aged 35-75 years with stage III lung adenocarcinoma. CDR3 protein: CASKKLGQGILYGYTF. The CDR3 DNA reads as TGTGCCAGTAAAAAATTAGGACAGGGGATTTTATATGGCTACACCTTC.